This T cell receptor (beta chain) was documented in a study of shared clonotypes between healthy human individuals. Between the trimmed V and J ends, which lost 3 bases and 0 bases, there was a span of 12 bases. From germline, CDR1 is KGHSH and CDR2 LQKENI. CDR3 size: 15 residues. Some clones are missing from TCRdb's copy, which holds only in-frame ones; the method was immunoSEQ multiplex PCR. This sample carries some 1,400,000 clones, roughly 97% of them seen once, and the ten largest clones take about 1.2%. The V call is TRBV18, the J call TRBJ2-7; no clear D gene. Material for sequencing was naive CD4+ T cells sorted from blood. This sample's subset: CD45RA+ positively selected. The TCR sequence derives from a man under 40 in good health. CDR3 DNA: TGTGCCAGCTCACCCACTACTGTGAGCTCCTACGAGCAGTACTTC. Translation gives CASSPTTVSSYEQYF. The whole variable domain, remainder taken from reference TRBV18 and TRBJ2-7, is NAGVMQNPRHLVRRRGQEARLRCSPMKGHSHVYWYRQLPEEGLKFMVYLQKENIIDESGMPKERFSAEFPKEGPSILRIQQVVRGDSAAYFCASSPTTVSSYEQYFGPGTRLTVT.